This TCR beta chain originates from a study of blood T cell repertoires in COVID-19 (dated by TCRdb to about 2020). For context, the study as a whole: Collaborator samples came from the United States, Italy and Spain and covered acute and convalescent phases of COVID-19. Where available, HLA class I and class II types were taken from metadata supplied by the sample provider and were not determined by assay-based typing. Sample metadata almost always included a de-identified subject ID, COVID-19 status, age in years and sex. Samples came from the ongoing ImmuneRACE study (first 160 participants) plus 1,254 subjects from 6 global collaborators. The repertoires were made available in a free public database intended to serve as a resource for research on the immune response to SARS-CoV-2. The prospective study material was composed of cDNA or gDNA derived from T cells, B-cell-depleted T cells, or PBMCs. The dataset comprised deeply sampled blood TCRbeta repertoires from subjects exposed to, actively infected with, or recovered from COVID-19.

Findings and caveats that apply to the study as a whole: The quantity of clinical and demographic metadata differed by source and by participant and was supplied without curation.

A word on this clone: Its antigen remains unidentified. No clone much larger than this one lies a single base away; base qualities are absent.

The immunoSEQ Assay, a bias-controlled multiplex PCR, was used to amplify TCRbeta CDR3 regions from genomic DNA. In the source study's methods: Within the assay, amplification of reference gene primers was used to estimate how many nucleated cells each sample contained. To quantify the absolute abundance of each unique TCRbeta CDR3 rearrangement, sequence reads were collapsed and filtered. For each sample, productive Simpson clonality was calculated as the square root of Simpson's diversity index over productive rearrangements. The table was pulled from immuneACCESS by TCRdb, which kept in-frame rearrangements only. Such tables lose some clones; where checked, under half of the loss comes from unresolved V genes, and the rest has no known cause. The V and J calls and the clone size are those of that table, but D and trimming were determined from the DNA. The sample data list under 200,000 clones, and 65% to 90% of these were observed just once. Roughly 8.2% of the sample is taken by the ten largest.

Looking up the germline V gene yields CDR1 SGHRS and CDR2 YFSETQ. A distance of 15 bases separates the germline ends of V and J, which lose 4 bases and 8 bases respectively. From the cysteine up to the phenylalanine, the CDR3 has a length of 13 residues. Left in the record is the CDR3 DNA by itself, 39 bases read in frame from the first base. Collaborating institutions collected whole blood in K2EDTA tubes following their own protocols. For TCRbeta analysis, collaborators shipped samples as frozen whole blood, isolated PBMCs, or DNA extracted from either of those sample types. The specimen sequenced was peripheral blood. The chain employs TRBV5-1 and TRBJ1-2; tentative D gene TRBD1, with 6 bases matching. This TCR came from a man in his sixties with acute or convalescent COVID-19. The CDR3 has the sequence CASSLTAGTGYTF. The bases are TGCGCCAGCAGCCTTACGGCCGGGACAGGCTACACCTTC.